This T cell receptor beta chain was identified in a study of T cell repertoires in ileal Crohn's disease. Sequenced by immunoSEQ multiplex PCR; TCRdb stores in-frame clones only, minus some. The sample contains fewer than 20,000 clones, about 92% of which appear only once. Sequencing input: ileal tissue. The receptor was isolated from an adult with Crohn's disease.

DNA for the CDR3: TGTGCCAGCAGCTCCCTGGGTCTAGCGCCCGGCGGGGAGCTGTTTTTT. This sequence encodes CASSSLGLAPGGELFF. The gene calls are TRBV7-2 and TRBJ2-2, with D tentatively TRBD2 (6 bases). Germline assignment: CDR1 SGHTA and CDR2 FQGNSA. The germline V and J ends were trimmed by 4 bases and 7 bases, with 19 bases remaining between them. This CDR3 spans 16 amino acids.